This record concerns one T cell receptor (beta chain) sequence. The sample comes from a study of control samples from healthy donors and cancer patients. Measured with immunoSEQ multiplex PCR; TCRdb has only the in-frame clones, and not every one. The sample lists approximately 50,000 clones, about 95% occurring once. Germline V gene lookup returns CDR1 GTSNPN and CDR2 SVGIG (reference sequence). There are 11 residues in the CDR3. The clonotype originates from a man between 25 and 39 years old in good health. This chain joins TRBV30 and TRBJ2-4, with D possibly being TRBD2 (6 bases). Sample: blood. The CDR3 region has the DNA TGTGCTTGGGCTAGCGAAAACATTCAGTACTTC. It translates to CAWASENIQYF.